Sequencing of this T cell receptor beta chain was carried out in a study of cytomegalovirus exposure and HLA in healthy donors. In the study overall: About 180 million T cells yielded 90 million to 130 million unique TCR beta sequences in earlier analysis.

Germline V lookup: CDR1 SGHRS, CDR2 YFSETQ. The CDR3 is 15 residues long. V was trimmed by 1 base and J by 2 bases, leaving 12 bases between them. PCR used 60 Vbeta primers and 13 Jbeta primers. The assay was immunoSEQ multiplex PCR, and TCRdb's table has in-frame clones only and misses some. The table has 100,000 to 150,000 clones, roughly 77% seen once; the top ten hold about 1.7%. Specimen: PBMCs. The sequence was collected from a man aged 18 to 35 in good health and CMV-seronegative. V is TRBV5-1 and J is TRBJ1-2; no clear D. This CDR3 is CASSLKNPANYGYTF. The CDR3 region has the DNA TGCGCCAGCAGCTTGAAAAATCCAGCGAACTATGGCTACACCTTC. The full variable domain, completed using reference TRBV5-1 and TRBJ1-2, is KAGVTQTPRYLIKTRGQQVTLSCSPISGHRSVSWYQQTPGQGLQFLFEYFSETQRNKGNFPGRFSGRQFSNSRSEMNVSTLELGDSALYLCASSLKNPANYGYTFGSGTRLTVV.